In this sample, the clone carrying this T cell receptor beta chain turned up many times. Synthesis of cDNA was accomplished via 5'RACE employing 10-nucleotide random UMIs. TCRdb itself ran the 5' RACE reads through MiXCR, one entry per CDR3 protein. The data hold roughly 70,000 distinct CDR3 sequences, with 5.2% observed a single time. The sample originates from a study of neurological immune-mediated disorders. The V gene end was trimmed by 4 bases and the J gene end by 9 bases; junction bases not matched to a gene: 10. This CDR3 region has 15 residues. Germline loops: CDR1 SGHNT, CDR2 YYREEE (reference sequence). From 2 million PBMCs stored at -80 C, the unsorted libraries were generated.

This receptor was obtained from a woman aged 25 to 39 with multiple sclerosis. Sequenced material: PBMCs. The J gene is TRBJ2-2, the V gene TRBV5-4; 9 bases are shared with TRBD2. The CDR3 loop is CASSRPGTSNRELFF. The CDR3 nucleotides are TGTGCCAGCAGCCGCCCCGGGACTAGCAACCGGGAGCTGTTTTTT.